This T cell receptor (beta chain) is from a study of T cells in Graves' hyperthyroidism and ophthalmopathy. This clonotype appeared many times. From RNA transcripts, TCR beta CDR3 regions were amplified. HTBI primers were the set used in a first-round RT-PCR of the TCR CDR3. Each CDR3 protein gets one entry after TCRdb re-called the multiplex PCR reads with MiXCR. Of about 840,000 distinct CDR3 sequences listed, roughly 40% are singletons. The CDR3 loop spans 12 amino acids. V lost 4 bases and J lost 5; bases outside the gene matches: 4. From germline, CDR1 is SQVTM and CDR2 ANQGSEA. The TCR sequence derives from a man younger than 30 with Graves' hyperthyroidism. This rearrangement joins TRBV29-1 to TRBJ2-7, with 8 bases that match TRBD1. Sequencing was done on a sample of blood. CDR3 sequence reads: CSVADRVDEQYF. The DNA of the CDR3 is TGCAGCGTTGCGGACAGGGTCGACGAGCAGTACTTC.